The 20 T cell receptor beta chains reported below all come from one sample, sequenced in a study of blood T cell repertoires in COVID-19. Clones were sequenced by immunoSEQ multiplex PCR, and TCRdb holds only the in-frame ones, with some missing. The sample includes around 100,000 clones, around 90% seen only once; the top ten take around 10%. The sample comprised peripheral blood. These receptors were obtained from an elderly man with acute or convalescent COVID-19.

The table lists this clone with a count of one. Here the CDR3 reads CASRIVGTSGERETQYF. The CDR3 DNA follows: TGTGCCAGCAGAATTGTCGGGACTAGCGGGGAGAGGGAGACCCAGTACTTC. This chain joins TRBV28 and TRBJ2-5, with 13 bases fitting TRBD2. The ends lost 6 bases at V and 5 bases at J; junction bases unmatched: 12. The V gene's germline CDR1 is MDHEN and CDR2 SYDVKM. The CDR3 spans 17 residues.

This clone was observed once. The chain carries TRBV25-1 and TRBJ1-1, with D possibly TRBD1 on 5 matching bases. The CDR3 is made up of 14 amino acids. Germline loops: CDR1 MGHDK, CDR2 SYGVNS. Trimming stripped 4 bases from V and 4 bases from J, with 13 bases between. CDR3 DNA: TGTGCCAGCAGTGGCCGGACATTTCGCACTGAAGCTTTCTTT. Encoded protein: CASSGRTFRTEAFF.

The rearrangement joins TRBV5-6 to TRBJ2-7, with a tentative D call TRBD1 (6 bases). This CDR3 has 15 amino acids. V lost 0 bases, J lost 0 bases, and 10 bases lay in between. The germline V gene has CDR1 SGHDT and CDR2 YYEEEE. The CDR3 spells CASSLGGRISYEQYF. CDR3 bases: TGTGCCAGCAGCTTGGGGGGGCGAATCTCCTACGAGCAGTACTTC.

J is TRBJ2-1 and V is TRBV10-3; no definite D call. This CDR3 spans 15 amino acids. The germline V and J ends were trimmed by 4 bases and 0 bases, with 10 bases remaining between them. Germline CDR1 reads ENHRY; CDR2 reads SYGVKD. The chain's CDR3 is CAISADTPSYNEQFF. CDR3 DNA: TGTGCCATCAGTGCTGACACACCCTCCTACAATGAGCAGTTCTTC.

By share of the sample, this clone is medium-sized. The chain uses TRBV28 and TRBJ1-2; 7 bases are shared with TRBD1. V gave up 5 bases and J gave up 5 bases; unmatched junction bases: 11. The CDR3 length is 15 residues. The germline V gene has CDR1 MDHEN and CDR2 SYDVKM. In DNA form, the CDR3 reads TGTGCCAGCAGTGATACCGGGACAGAGCTTTATGGCTACACCTTC. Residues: CASSDTGTELYGYTF.

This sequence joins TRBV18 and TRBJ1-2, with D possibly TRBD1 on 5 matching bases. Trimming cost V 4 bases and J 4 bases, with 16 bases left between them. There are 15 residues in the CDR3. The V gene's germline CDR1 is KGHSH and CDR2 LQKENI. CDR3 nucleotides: TGTGCCAGCTCACGAAACGACAGAAATAGCTATGGCTACACCTTC. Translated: CASSRNDRNSYGYTF.

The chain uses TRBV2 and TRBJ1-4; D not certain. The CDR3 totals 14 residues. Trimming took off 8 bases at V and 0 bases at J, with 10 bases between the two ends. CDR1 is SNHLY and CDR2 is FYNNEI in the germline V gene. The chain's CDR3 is CASGTGTTNEKLFF. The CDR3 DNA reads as TGTGCCAGCGGTACCGGGACAACTAATGAAAAACTGTTTTTT.

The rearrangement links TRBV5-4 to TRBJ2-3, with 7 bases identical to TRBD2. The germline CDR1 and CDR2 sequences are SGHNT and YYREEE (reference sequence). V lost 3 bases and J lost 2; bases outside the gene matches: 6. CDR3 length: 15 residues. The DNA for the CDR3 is TGTGCCAGCAGCTCTAAGCGGGAAGCCACAGATACGCAGTATTTT. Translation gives CASSSKREATDTQYF. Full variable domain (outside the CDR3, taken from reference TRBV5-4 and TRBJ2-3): ETGVTQSPTHLIKTRGQQVTLRCSSQSGHNTVSWYQQALGQGPQFIFQYYREEENGRGNFPPRFSGLQFPNYSSELNVNALELDDSALYLCASSSKREATDTQYFGPGTRLTVL.

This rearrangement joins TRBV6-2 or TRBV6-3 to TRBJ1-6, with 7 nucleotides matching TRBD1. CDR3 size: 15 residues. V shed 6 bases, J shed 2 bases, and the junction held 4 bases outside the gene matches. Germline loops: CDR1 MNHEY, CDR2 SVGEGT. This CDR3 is CASSAGQPYNSPLHF. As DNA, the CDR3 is TGTGCCAGCAGCGCGGGACAGCCCTATAATTCACCCCTCCACTTT.

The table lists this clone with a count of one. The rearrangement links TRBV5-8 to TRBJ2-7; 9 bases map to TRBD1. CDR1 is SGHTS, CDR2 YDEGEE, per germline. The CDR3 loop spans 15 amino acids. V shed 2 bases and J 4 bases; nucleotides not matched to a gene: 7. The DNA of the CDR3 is TGTGCCAGCAGCTTTGCCGGGACAGGGCTTTACGAGCAGTACTTC. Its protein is CASSFAGTGLYEQYF.

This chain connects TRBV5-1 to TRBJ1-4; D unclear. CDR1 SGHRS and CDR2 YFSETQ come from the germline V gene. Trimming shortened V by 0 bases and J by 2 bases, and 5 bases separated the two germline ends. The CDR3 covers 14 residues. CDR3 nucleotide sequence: TGCGCCAGCAGCTTGGGCCAGACTAATGAAAAACTGTTTTTT. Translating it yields CASSLGQTNEKLFF.

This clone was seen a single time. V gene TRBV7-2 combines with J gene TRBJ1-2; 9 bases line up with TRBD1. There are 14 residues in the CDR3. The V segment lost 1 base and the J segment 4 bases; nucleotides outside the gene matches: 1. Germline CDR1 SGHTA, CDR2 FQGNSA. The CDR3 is CASSLETGGYGYTF. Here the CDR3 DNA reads TGTGCCAGCAGCTTAGAGACAGGGGGCTATGGCTACACCTTC.

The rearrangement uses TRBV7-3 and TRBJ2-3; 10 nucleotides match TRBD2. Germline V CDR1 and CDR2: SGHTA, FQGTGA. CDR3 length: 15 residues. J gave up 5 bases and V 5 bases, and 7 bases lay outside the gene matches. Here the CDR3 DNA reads TGTGCCAGCAGCATCGGACTAGCGGAGGTAGATACGCAGTATTTT. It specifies CASSIGLAEVDTQYF.

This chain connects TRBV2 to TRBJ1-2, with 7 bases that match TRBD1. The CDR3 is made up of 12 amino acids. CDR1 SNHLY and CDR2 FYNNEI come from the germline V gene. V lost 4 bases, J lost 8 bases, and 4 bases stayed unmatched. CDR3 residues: CASSGQGGGYTF. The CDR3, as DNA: TGTGCCAGCAGTGGACAGGGAGGAGGCTACACCTTC.

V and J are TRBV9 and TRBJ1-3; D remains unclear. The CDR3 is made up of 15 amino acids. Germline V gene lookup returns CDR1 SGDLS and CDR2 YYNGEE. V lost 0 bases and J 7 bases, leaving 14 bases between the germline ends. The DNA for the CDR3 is TGTGCCAGCAGCGTAGGGACTGGCACGCGGAACACCATATATTTT. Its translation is CASSVGTGTRNTIYF.

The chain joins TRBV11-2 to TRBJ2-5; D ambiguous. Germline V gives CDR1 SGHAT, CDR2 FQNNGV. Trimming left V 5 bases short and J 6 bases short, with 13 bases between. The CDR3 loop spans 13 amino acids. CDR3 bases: TGTGCCAGCAGCCCCCCCCTTATCCAGACCCAGTACTTC. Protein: CASSPPLIQTQYF.

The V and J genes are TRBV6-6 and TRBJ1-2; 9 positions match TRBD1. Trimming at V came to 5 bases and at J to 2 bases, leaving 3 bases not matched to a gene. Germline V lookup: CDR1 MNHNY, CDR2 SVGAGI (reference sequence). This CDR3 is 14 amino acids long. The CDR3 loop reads CASSRQGVNYGYTF. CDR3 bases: TGTGCCAGCAGTCGACAGGGGGTGAACTATGGCTACACCTTC.

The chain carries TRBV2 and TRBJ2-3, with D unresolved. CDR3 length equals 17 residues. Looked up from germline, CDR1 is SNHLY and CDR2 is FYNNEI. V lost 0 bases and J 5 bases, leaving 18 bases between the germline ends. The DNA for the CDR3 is TGTGCCAGCAGTGAAGCCCCCCCCGGCCAGCCGGGAGATACGCAGTATTTT. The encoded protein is CASSEAPPGQPGDTQYF.

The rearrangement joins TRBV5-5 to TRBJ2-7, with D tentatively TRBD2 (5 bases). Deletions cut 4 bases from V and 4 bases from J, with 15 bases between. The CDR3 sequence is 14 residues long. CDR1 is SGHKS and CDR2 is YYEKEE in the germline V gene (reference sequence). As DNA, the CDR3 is TGTGCCAGCAGCCCCTTGCCCGAGGGATACGAGCAGTACTTC. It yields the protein CASSPLPEGYEQYF.

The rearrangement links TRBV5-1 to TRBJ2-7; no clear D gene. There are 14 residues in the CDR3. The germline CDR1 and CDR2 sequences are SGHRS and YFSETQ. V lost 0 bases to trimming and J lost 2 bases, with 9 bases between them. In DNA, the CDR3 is TGCGCCAGCAGCTTGGGAGGCACTACCTACGAGCAGTACTTC. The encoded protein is CASSLGGTTYEQYF. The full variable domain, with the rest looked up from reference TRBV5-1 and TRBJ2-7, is KAGVTQTPRYLIKTRGQQVTLSCSPISGHRSVSWYQQTPGQGLQFLFEYFSETQRNKGNFPGRFSGRQFSNSRSEMNVSTLELGDSALYLCASSLGGTTYEQYFGPGTRLTVT.